The 13 T cell receptor beta chains below come from one sample, sequenced in a study of shared clonotypes between healthy human individuals (TCRdb year 2020). The library was prepared using the immunoSEQ multiplex PCR assay. Sourced from immuneACCESS, this table was stored by TCRdb with only in-frame sequences that have V and J called. A share of the clones is absent; for the studies checked, an unresolved V gene accounts for under half, and the remainder has no known explanation. The sample records 850,000 to 1,100,000 clones, 60% to 80% of which are singletons. Jointly, the top ten make up approximately 0.95% of the sample. The sequenced material came from memory CD4+ T cells from PBMCs. Explained via the paper, the cell subset or site label denotes: CD45RA-negative fraction. The receptor set was obtained from a man aged 18 to 30 in good health. Some clones in this sample may be carry-over from other donors' samples.

The chain recombines TRBV28 with TRBJ1-1; D is unresolved. The CDR3 covers 13 residues. Germline CDR1 is MDHEN and CDR2 is SYDVKM. V was pared by 3 bases and J by 2 bases, with 7 bases between. The CDR3 DNA sequence: TGTGCCAGCAGTTTCACAGAAAACACTGAAGCTTTCTTT. This sequence encodes CASSFTENTEAFF.

With respect to this clone: A much larger clone sits a single nucleotide away, making a read error possible. Other DNA variants within this sample encode the same CDR3. The chain links TRBV27 to TRBJ2-7; 8 bases are shared with TRBD2. CDR1 is MNHEY, CDR2 SMNVEV, per germline (reference sequence). The V segment lost 3 bases and the J segment 7 bases; nucleotides outside the gene matches: 11. CDR3 size: 15 residues. The chain's CDR3 is CASSFFAGGLPEQYF. The CDR3 coding sequence is TGTGCCAGCAGTTTTTTTGCGGGGGGCCTTCCGGAGCAGTACTTC.

This chain uses TRBV7-9 with TRBJ2-7, with D perhaps matching TRBD1 or TRBD2 (5 bases each). This CDR3 spans 13 amino acids. Trimming stripped 3 bases from V and 10 bases from J, with 16 bases between. CDR1 SEHNR and CDR2 FQNEAQ come from the germline V gene (reference sequence). CDR3 protein: CASSFTGPDEQYF. CDR3 coding DNA: TGTGCCAGCAGCTTTACGGGACCTGATGAACAGTACTTC.

This chain links TRBV6-6 with TRBJ1-2; a weak D match, TRBD1 (5 bases). V lost 2 bases and J lost 2, with 9 bases in between. This CDR3 is built from 14 residues. Germline V lookup: CDR1 MNHNY, CDR2 SVGAGI (reference sequence). In DNA, the CDR3 is TGTGCCAGCAGTTACGGGACCGGCAACTATGGCTACACCTTC. This encodes CASSYGTGNYGYTF.

The chain employs TRBV11-2 and TRBJ2-7, with TRBD2 as a possible D gene (6 bases). The length of the CDR3 is 12 residues. The germline CDR1 and CDR2 sequences are SGHAT and FQNNGV. V lost 3 bases to trimming and J lost 6 bases, with 9 bases between them. Here the CDR3 DNA reads TGTGCCAGCAGCTTGGGGGGTTCCGAGCAGTACTTC. This translates into CASSLGGSEQYF.

This clone appeared once. J is TRBJ2-3 and V is TRBV29-1; D perhaps matches TRBD1 (5 bases). CDR1 is SQVTM, CDR2 ANQGSEA, per germline. With 3 bases removed from V and 5 bases from J, the gap between germline ends came to 9 bases. The CDR3 is 12 residues long. The CDR3 region has the DNA TGCAGCGTTGACCGCCAGGGAGATACGCAGTATTTT. It yields the protein CSVDRQGDTQYF.

The gene calls are TRBV5-1 and TRBJ2-3; D not resolved. Germline assignment: CDR1 SGHRS and CDR2 YFSETQ. The V gene lost 5 bases and the J gene lost 2 bases, with 6 bases spanning the gap. The CDR3 extends over 12 amino acids. CDR3 sequence reads: CASSTDTDTQYF. In DNA form, the CDR3 reads TGCGCCAGCAGTACTGACACAGATACGCAGTATTTT.

V and J are TRBV9 and TRBJ2-5; unclear D gene. Looked up from germline, CDR1 is SGDLS and CDR2 is YYNGEE. Trimming took off 0 bases at V and 7 bases at J, with 10 bases between the two ends. The CDR3 sequence is 13 residues long. The CDR3: CASSVAGVGTQYF. Here the CDR3 DNA reads TGTGCCAGCAGCGTAGCAGGTGTGGGGACCCAGTACTTC. Full variable domain (missing parts from reference TRBV9 and TRBJ2-5): DSGVTQTPKHLITATGQRVTLRCSPRSGDLSVYWYQQSLDQGLQFLIQYYNGEERAKGNILERFSAQQFPDLHSELNLSSLELGDSALYFCASSVAGVGTQYFGPGTRLLVL.

With respect to this clone: The DNA is left out, because the CDR3 cannot be placed on it with certainty; the CDR3 is given as TCRdb lists it. This sequence joins TRBV5-4 and TRBJ2-1; the table assigns TRBD2, which was not confirmed against the DNA. The germline V gene encodes CDR1 SGHNT and CDR2 YYREEE (reference sequence). The CDR3 has 14 residues if both end residues are counted. The CDR3 is CASSVRDFGNEQFF.

The V gene is TRBV28, the J gene TRBJ2-5, with no clear D. The CDR3 has 15 residues. Trimming left V 5 bases short and J 0 bases short, with 13 bases between. Per the germline V gene, CDR1 is MDHEN and CDR2 is SYDVKM. The CDR3 region is CASSPLNPNQETQYF. The CDR3 bases are TGTGCCAGCAGTCCCCTAAACCCCAACCAAGAGACCCAGTACTTC.

The chain has TRBV5-6 and TRBJ1-2; TRBD1 aligns across 8 bases. This CDR3 spans 15 amino acids. The J segment lost 3 bases and the V segment lost 7 bases, leaving 11 bases of the junction unmatched. Germline V CDR1 and CDR2: SGHDT, YYEEEE. The CDR3 is CASSGQGGQDYGYTF. CDR3 sequence (DNA): TGTGCCAGCTCCGGACAGGGAGGCCAGGACTATGGCTACACCTTC.

The chain has TRBV14 and TRBJ2-6, with D unclear. The germline V gene has CDR1 SGHDN and CDR2 FVKESK. Trimming pared 4 bases from V and 0 bases from J, leaving 7 bases between. The CDR3 is 15 amino acids. CDR3 region: CASSPWGSGANVLTF. The DNA for the CDR3 is TGTGCCAGCAGCCCGTGGGGCTCTGGGGCCAACGTCCTGACTTTC.

This chain uses TRBV28 with TRBJ2-5; 11 positions match TRBD2. The germline V gene encodes CDR1 MDHEN and CDR2 SYDVKM. Trimming cost V 6 bases and J 5 bases; bases outside gene matches: 11. This CDR3 has 16 residues. This chain's CDR3 is CASREGTSGARETQYF. DNA of the CDR3: TGTGCCAGCAGAGAAGGGACTAGCGGAGCTCGCGAGACCCAGTACTTC. Supplemented by reference TRBV28 and TRBJ2-5, the full variable domain reads DVKVTQSSRYLVKRTGEKVFLECVQDMDHENMFWYRQDPGLGLRLIYFSYDVKMKEKGDIPEGYSVSREKKERFSLILESASTNQTSMYLCASREGTSGARETQYFGPGTRLLVL.